These 32 T cell receptor beta chains were all obtained from the same sample, sequenced in a study of Graves' ophthalmopathy and Graves' hyperthyroidism. Beta-chain TCR CDR3 regions were amplified from RNA transcripts. The first-round RT-PCR employed HTBI primers together with the Qiagen OneStep RT-PCR kit. A multiplex PCR was then performed as the second round. A single record per CDR3 protein comes from TCRdb applying MiXCR to the multiplex PCR reads. The sample holds almost 750,000 distinct CDR3 sequences, roughly 41% seen once. The sequenced sample consisted of peripheral blood. The receptors shown here come from an adult man with Graves' ophthalmopathy.

In its sample, this clonotype was seen many times. This chain links TRBV7-2 with TRBJ2-7, with D possibly TRBD1 on 6 matching bases. Germline assignment: CDR1 SGHTA and CDR2 FQGNSA. The CDR3 sequence is 14 residues long. V lost 4 bases and J 3 bases, leaving 13 bases between the germline ends. The CDR3, as DNA: TGTGCCAGCAGCTCAACCACAGGGTTCTACGAGCAGTACTTC. Translation gives CASSSTTGFYEQYF.

This clonotype has only a few counts. The V call is TRBV5-4, the J call TRBJ2-7; weak D call: TRBD1 (6 bases). The V and J ends lost 1 base and 4 bases respectively, with 12 bases between them. The CDR3 length is 14 residues. Germline assignment: CDR1 SGHNT and CDR2 YYREEE (reference sequence). The CDR3 loop reads CASSLNREYYEQYF. The CDR3 DNA follows: TGTGCCAGCAGCTTGAACAGGGAGTATTACGAGCAGTACTTC.

This clonotype was seen ten or more times. The rearrangement joins TRBV20-1 to TRBJ1-1, with no clear D. CDR3 length equals 14 residues. Germline loops: CDR1 DFQATT, CDR2 SNEGSKA (reference sequence). The CDR3 sequence: CRAVPGTMNTEAFF. CDR3 sequence (DNA): TGCAGGGCCGTTCCTGGCACCATGAACACTGAAGCTTTCTTT.

This clonotype was counted only a few times. The CDR3 reads CASSVARTPGELFF. The CDR3 DNA sequence: TGTGCCAGCAGCGTAGCCAGGACCCCCGGGGAGCTGTTTTTT. This chain uses TRBV9 with TRBJ2-2; no clear D gene. The V end was cut by 0 bases, the J end by 6 bases, with 9 bases between. This CDR3 comprises 14 residues. CDR1 and CDR2 from the germline V gene are SGDLS and YYNGEE. The whole variable domain, remainder taken from reference TRBV9 and TRBJ2-2, is DSGVTQTPKHLITATGQRVTLRCSPRSGDLSVYWYQQSLDQGLQFLIQYYNGEERAKGNILERFSAQQFPDLHSELNLSSLELGDSALYFCASSVARTPGELFFGEGSRLTVL.

This clonotype was detected ten times or more. CDR3 protein: CASSLWVTDEAFF. Written as DNA, the CDR3 is TGTGCCAGCAGTTTATGGGTGACAGATGAAGCTTTCTTT. The chain couples TRBV12-3 or TRBV12-4 to TRBJ1-1, with D maybe TRBD1 (5 bases). V lost 2 bases and J lost 7, with 11 bases in between. The CDR3 has 13 residues.

The rearrangement uses TRBV24-1 and TRBJ1-5; D is undetermined. V was trimmed by 7 bases and J by 1 base, leaving 13 bases between them. CDR1 and CDR2 from the germline V gene are KGHDR and SFDVKD. The CDR3 spans 15 residues. The chain's CDR3 is CATSSLAGSNQPQHF. The CDR3 nucleotides read TGTGCCACCAGCTCCCTGGCAGGCAGCAATCAGCCCCAGCATTTT.

This clonotype was counted at least ten times. This chain connects TRBV10-3 to TRBJ1-2; the match to TRBD1 covers 8 bases. The germline CDR1 and CDR2 sequences are ENHRY and SYGVKD. CDR3 length: 15 amino acids. The V and J ends lost 3 bases and 8 bases, in that order; junction bases with no gene match: 11. The CDR3 sequence is CAISETQGAGEGYTF. The CDR3 nucleotides are TGTGCCATCAGTGAAACCCAGGGGGCAGGCGAGGGCTACACCTTC.

There are a few counts of this clonotype. This sequence joins TRBV9 and TRBJ2-5, with D possibly being TRBD2 (5 bases). With 0 bases removed from V and 5 bases from J, the gap between germline ends came to 14 bases. The CDR3 has 15 amino acids. From germline, CDR1 is SGDLS and CDR2 YYNGEE. This chain's CDR3 is CASSVVPGLGETQYF. The CDR3 coding sequence is TGTGCCAGCAGCGTAGTTCCGGGATTAGGGGAGACCCAGTACTTC.

This clonotype came up many times. The chain links TRBV29-1 to TRBJ2-7; D may be TRBD1 (6 bases). Per the germline V gene, CDR1 is SQVTM and CDR2 is ANQGSEA. The V end lost 6 bases, the J end lost 3 bases, and 12 bases lay between the germline ends. The CDR3 has 12 amino acids. CDR3 loop: CSVVQGYYEQYF. The CDR3 nucleotides are TGCAGCGTCGTACAGGGATACTACGAGCAGTACTTC.

As regards this clonotype: Mismatch with germline at one junction end may stem from a read error. This chain connects TRBV2 to TRBJ1-2; a weak D match, TRBD1 (6 bases). Looked up from germline, CDR1 is SNHLY and CDR2 is FYNNEI. There are 15 residues in the CDR3. The CDR3 DNA reads as TGTGCCAGCAGTTTATCGACAGGTCAAAACTCTGGCTACACCTTC. Encoded protein: CASSLSTGQNSGYTF.

CDR3 amino acids: CATSGSGLAGGETQYF. Written as DNA, the CDR3 is TGTGCCACCAGTGGGTCGGGACTAGCGGGGGGGGAGACCCAGTACTTC. The V gene is TRBV24-1, the J gene TRBJ2-5, with TRBD2 identical over 16 bases. CDR3 length: 16 residues. Germline CDR1 KGHDR, CDR2 SFDVKD. J lost 5 bases, V lost 5 bases, and 4 bases had no gene match.

This clonotype has a count of ten or more. The rearrangement links TRBV7-8 to TRBJ2-2; no firm D call. Trimming cost V 5 bases and J 3 bases, with 4 bases left between them. Germline assignment: CDR1 SGHVS and CDR2 FQNEAQ. The CDR3 is 12 amino acids. The CDR3 bases are TGTGCCAGCAGCCGGCACACCGGGGAGCTGTTTTTT. Protein product: CASSRHTGELFF.

In this sample, this clonotype turned up once. It may be a read error: a sequence one base away is much more abundant. Without the conserved terminal phenylalanine or tryptophan, this CDR3 likely stems from a read error. The chain joins TRBV20-1 to TRBJ1-1; a possible D gene is TRBD1 (5 bases). CDR3 size: 14 residues. The germline CDR1 and CDR2 sequences are DFQATT and SNEGSKA (reference sequence). The CDR3 nucleotides read TGCAGTGCTAGAGAGGGGGGAGGGAACGCTGAAGCTTTCCTT. Its translation: CSAREGGGNAEAFL.

In its sample, this clonotype was seen a few times. CDR3 residues: CASSPGQPSGANVLTF. The CDR3 coding sequence is TGTGCCAGCAGTCCGGGACAGCCCTCTGGGGCCAACGTCCTGACTTTC. This chain joins TRBV25-1 and TRBJ2-6, with 7 bases matching TRBD1. The J segment lost 0 bases and the V segment lost 5 bases, leaving 4 bases of the junction unmatched. Per germline, CDR1 MGHDK and CDR2 SYGVNS. The CDR3 is made up of 16 amino acids. Full variable domain (missing parts from reference TRBV25-1 and TRBJ2-6): EADIYQTPRYLVIGTGKKITLECSQTMGHDKMYWYQQDPGMELHLIHYSYGVNSTEKGDLSSESTVSRIRTEHFPLTLESARPSHTSQYLCASSPGQPSGANVLTFGAGSRLTVL.

This clonotype was counted many times. The V call is TRBV12-3 or TRBV12-4, the J call TRBJ2-5; D is unclear. The V and J ends lost 3 bases and 5 bases respectively, with 10 bases between them. The CDR3 sequence is 13 residues long. The DNA for the CDR3 is TGTGCCAGCAGTTTTCGAGAAAGGGAGACCCAGTACTTC. Protein sequence: CASSFRERETQYF.

This clonotype turned up a few times. In DNA, the CDR3 is TGTGCCAGCAGCCGACGAACTCAAGAGACCCAGTACTTC. It specifies CASSRRTQETQYF. This rearrangement joins TRBV7-9 to TRBJ2-5; no reliable D call. The CDR3 spans 13 residues. Trimming took 5 bases from V and 2 from J, leaving 9 bases between them. Per the germline V gene, CDR1 is SEHNR and CDR2 is FQNEAQ (reference sequence). Complete variable domain (other parts from reference TRBV7-9 and TRBJ2-5): DTGVSQNPRHKITKRGQNVTFRCDPISEHNRLYWYRQTLGQGPEFLTYFQNEAQLEKSRLLSDRFSAERPKGSFSTLEIQRTEQGDSAMYLCASSRRTQETQYFGPGTRLLVL.

Turning to this clonotype: Germline and junction disagree at one end, which may indicate a read error. CDR3 bases: TGTGCCAGCAGTTACTCGCGGTCTGAGGTAACCCTCCACTTT. Translation gives CASSYSRSEVTLHF. This sequence joins TRBV10-3 and TRBJ1-6; no definite D call. The length of the CDR3 is 14 residues. CDR1 and CDR2 (germline): ENHRY, SYGVKD.

This sequence joins TRBV10-3 and TRBJ2-7; TRBD2 agrees at 14 bases. The germline V gene encodes CDR1 ENHRY and CDR2 SYGVKD. Losses at the gene ends were 6 bases for V and 2 bases for J; bases not matched to a gene: 15. CDR3 length: 19 amino acids. The CDR3 DNA follows: TGTGCCATCAGCCCAGAAATCGGGACTAGCGGGAGTCAAACCTACGAGCAGTACTTC. Its translation: CAISPEIGTSGSQTYEQYF.

J is TRBJ1-1 and V is TRBV5-4, with D uncertain. The germline V and J ends were trimmed by 0 bases and 0 bases, with 6 bases remaining between them. Germline values: CDR1 SGHNT, CDR2 YYREEE (reference sequence). The CDR3 has 14 residues. The CDR3 is CASSLVHLNTEAFF. CDR3 nucleotide sequence: TGTGCCAGCAGCTTGGTACACTTGAACACTGAAGCTTTCTTT.

This clonotype has more than one count but fewer than ten. The chain uses TRBV5-6 and TRBJ1-2; D possibly corresponds to TRBD1 (5 bases). Germline assignment: CDR1 SGHDT and CDR2 YYEEEE. Trimming left V 5 bases short and J 3 bases short, with 14 bases between. The CDR3 consists of 14 residues. CDR3 sequence reads: CASRTDLQDYGYTF. The DNA for the CDR3 is TGTGCCAGCAGAACGGATCTACAGGACTATGGCTACACCTTC.

In the case of this clonotype: This may stem from a read error, because a much larger clone lies one nucleotide away. In DNA, the CDR3 is TGTGCCAGCACCCCGGGGGGCGGCTATGGCCACACCTTC. Translation gives CASTPGGGYGHTF. This sequence joins TRBV2 and TRBJ1-2, with D perhaps matching TRBD1 (6 bases). The germline V gene has CDR1 SNHLY and CDR2 FYNNEI. CDR3 length equals 13 residues. Combining the CDR3 with reference TRBV2 and TRBJ1-2 gives the whole variable domain EPEVTQTPSHQVTQMGQEVILRCVPISNHLYFYWYRQILGQKVEFLVSFYNNEISEKSEIFDDQFSVERPDGSNFTLKIRSTKLEDSAMYFCASTPGGGYGHTFGSGTRLTVV.

This chain uses TRBV7-9 with TRBJ2-5, with D possibly being TRBD1 (5 bases). There are 16 residues in the CDR3. The ends were cut back, 3 bases at V and 2 bases at J, with 16 bases in the middle. Germline V CDR1 and CDR2: SEHNR, FQNEAQ (reference sequence). CDR3 sequence reads: CASSLNPPTVQETQYF. The DNA of the CDR3 is TGTGCCAGCAGCTTGAATCCCCCGACAGTACAAGAGACCCAGTACTTC.

The table lists this clonotype with a count of one. The genes are TRBV2 and TRBJ2-7; the D gene could be TRBD1 or TRBD2 (5 bases each). The CDR3 sequence is 14 residues long. Trimming stripped 5 bases from V and 1 base from J, with 12 bases between. Germline values: CDR1 SNHLY, CDR2 FYNNEI. The DNA for the CDR3 is TGTGCCAGCAGTTTTTGGGGGAATTCCTACGAGCAGTACTTC. This gives the protein CASSFWGNSYEQYF.

This sequence joins TRBV29-1 and TRBJ1-1, with D tentatively TRBD1 (6 bases). Trimming removed 8 bases from V and 4 bases from J, with 11 bases in between. CDR1 and CDR2 (germline): SQVTM, ANQGSEA. This CDR3 comprises 11 residues. The CDR3 is CSLGQSTEAFF. In DNA form, the CDR3 reads TGCAGCCTCGGACAGTCCACTGAAGCTTTCTTT.

This clonotype was counted a few times. V gene TRBV5-5 combines with J gene TRBJ1-1; maybe TRBD1 (5 bases). This CDR3 is 14 amino acids long. In germline, CDR1 is SGHKS, CDR2 YYEKEE (reference sequence). Trimming shortened V by 4 bases and J by 3 bases, and 13 bases separated the two germline ends. Written as DNA, the CDR3 is TGTGCCAGCAGCCTGCGACGGGGGGACACTGAAGCTTTCTTT. This codes for CASSLRRGDTEAFF. Complete variable domain (other parts from reference TRBV5-5 and TRBJ1-1): DAGVTQSPTHLIKTRGQQVTLRCSPISGHKSVSWYQQVLGQGPQFIFQYYEKEERGRGNFPDRFSARQFPNYSSELNVNALLLGDSALYLCASSLRRGDTEAFFGQGTRLTVV.

This clonotype was recorded once. One end of the junction does not line up with germline, which may come from a read error. The chain couples TRBV10-3 to TRBJ1-2; no clear D gene. Germline CDR1 reads ENHRY; CDR2 reads SYGVKD. This CDR3 region has 11 residues. The CDR3 nucleotides read TGTGCCACCGGGAACCCAGACGGCTACACATTC. Translation gives CATGNPDGYTF.

This clonotype has more than one count but fewer than ten. The chain has TRBV6-2 or TRBV6-3 and TRBJ1-1, with D maybe TRBD1 (6 bases). The length of the CDR3 is 14 residues. V was clipped by 3 bases and J by 4 bases, with 12 bases between them. Germline CDR1 and CDR2: MNHEY and SVGEGT. CDR3 sequence reads: CASSYLPRGTEAFF. CDR3 coding DNA: TGTGCCAGCAGTTATCTACCCAGGGGCACTGAAGCTTTCTTT.

This clonotype was picked up many times. V is TRBV15 and J is TRBJ1-6, with D unclear. Germline lookup yields CDR1 LNHNV and CDR2 YYDKDF (reference sequence). The CDR3 runs 16 residues. V was cut by 0 bases and J by 9 bases, with 15 bases left in between. The CDR3 protein is CATSRDYTDSGSPLHF. The CDR3 region has the DNA TGTGCCACCAGCAGAGATTATACCGATTCAGGTTCACCCCTCCACTTT. Full variable domain (outside the CDR3, taken from reference TRBV15 and TRBJ1-6): DAMVIQNPRYQVTQFGKPVTLSCSQTLNHNVMYWYQQKSSQAPKLLFHYYDKDFNNEADTPDNFQSRRPNTSFCFLDIRSPGLGDTAMYLCATSRDYTDSGSPLHFGNGTRLTVT.

This chain links TRBV9 with TRBJ1-2; D not certain. Germline V CDR1 and CDR2: SGDLS, YYNGEE. The CDR3 length is 10 residues. V gave up 10 bases and J gave up 7 bases, with 11 bases separating them. CDR3 in DNA: TGTGCCCGCCGTGGGTCTGGCTACACCTTC. Protein: CARRGSGYTF.

This clonotype was seen only a few times. The J gene is TRBJ1-6, the V gene TRBV9; 7 bases match TRBD1. Losses at the gene ends were 4 bases for V and 7 bases for J; bases not matched to a gene: 5. This CDR3 has 14 amino acids. The germline V gene has CDR1 SGDLS and CDR2 YYNGEE. The CDR3 DNA reads TGTGCCAGCAGCACAGGGGCCCCCAATTCACCCCTCCACTTT. It yields the protein CASSTGAPNSPLHF. Complete variable domain (other parts from reference TRBV9 and TRBJ1-6): DSGVTQTPKHLITATGQRVTLRCSPRSGDLSVYWYQQSLDQGLQFLIQYYNGEERAKGNILERFSAQQFPDLHSELNLSSLELGDSALYFCASSTGAPNSPLHFGNGTRLTVT.

This clonotype was recorded a few times. This CDR3 is missing its conserved last phenylalanine or tryptophan, likely due to a read error. The DNA is omitted, as the CDR3 cannot be located on it reliably, and the CDR3 follows TCRdb's listing. The chain is built from TRBV10-3 and TRBJ2-7; TRBD2 is the table's D call, not checked against the DNA. Per germline, CDR1 ENHRY and CDR2 SYGVKD. 8 amino acids form the CDR3, both terminal residues included. This CDR3 is CAIRSGTS.

CDR3 sequence (DNA): TGCAGCGTTGAAGGCGGGGGGTCGAACTATGGCTACACCTTC. Translating it yields CSVEGGGSNYGYTF. This rearrangement joins TRBV29-1 to TRBJ1-2; a possible D gene is TRBD1 (5 bases). The CDR3 runs to 14 residues. V was clipped by 1 base and J by 2 bases, with 11 bases between them. Germline V gene sequence: CDR1 SQVTM, CDR2 ANQGSEA. Full variable domain (rest looked up from reference TRBV29-1 and TRBJ1-2): SAVISQKPSRDICQRGTSLTIQCQVDSQVTMMFWYRQQPGQSLTLIATANQGSEATYESGFVIDKFPISRPNLTFSTLTVSNMSPEDSSIYLCSVEGGGSNYGYTFGSGTRLTVV.